What follows are 10 T cell receptor beta chains derived from one specimen sequenced in a study of metastatic and nonmetastatic thyroid tumors. All patients were treatment-naive before thyroid surgery. From the PCR reads, TCRdb re-called clones with MiXCR. The sample holds about 25,000 clones, approximately 19% seen once. Sequencing input: blood. Receptors originate from a male donor with papillary thyroid cancer or a benign thyroid nodule (not recorded which). Some clones in this sample may be carry-over from other donors' samples.

This clone was seen at least ten times. This rearrangement joins TRBV10-3 to TRBJ1-2; D is perhaps TRBD1 (6 bases). Germline CDR1 and CDR2: ENHRY and SYGVKD. This CDR3 spans 13 amino acids. The CDR3 bases are TGTGCAACATACGGGGCACAGGGCTTTGGCTACACCTTC. Its protein is CATYGAQGFGYTF.

This clone was detected ten times or more. The V call is TRBV30, the J call TRBJ2-1; TRBD2 matches 9 bases. The CDR3 has 15 residues. CDR1 is GTSNPN, CDR2 SVGIG, per germline (reference sequence). V shed 0 bases and J 8 bases; nucleotides not matched to a gene: 8. CDR3 nucleotides: TGTGCCTGGAGTGTTAGCGGGAGATGGAGCGATGAGCAGTTCTTC. It encodes CAWSVSGRWSDEQFF.

This clone was recorded many times. Other DNA sequences within the sample encode an identical CDR3. The chain employs TRBV19 and TRBJ2-2; TRBD2 might be the D (6 bases). The length of the CDR3 is 14 residues. CDR1 and CDR2 (germline): LNHDA, SQIVND (reference sequence). The V and J ends lost 10 bases and 2 bases respectively, with 14 bases between them. The CDR3 loop is CATTPDYNTGELFF. The CDR3 DNA reads TGTGCCACCACCCCGGACTATAACACCGGGGAGCTGTTTTTT.

This clone was observed at least ten times. Other DNA sequences in this sample translate to the same CDR3. This chain uses TRBV6-1 with TRBJ1-5, with D maybe TRBD1 (5 bases). V shed 4 bases and J shed 4 bases, with 20 bases lying between them. CDR1 MNHNS and CDR2 SASEGT come from the germline V gene. The CDR3 sequence is 17 residues long. The CDR3 is CASSGLLRETVNQPQHF. In DNA form, the CDR3 reads TGTGCCAGCAGTGGATTATTGCGCGAGACAGTGAATCAGCCCCAGCATTTT.

This clone was seen many times. The chain couples TRBV4-2 to TRBJ2-1; 11 bases line up with TRBD2. Per germline, CDR1 LGHNA and CDR2 YNFKEQ. With V trimmed by 4 bases and J by 0 bases, 11 bases remained unmatched. This CDR3 is built from 19 residues. For the CDR3, the DNA is TGTGCCAGCAGCCCGGGACTAGCGGACCACCCAAGCTCCTACAATGAGCAGTTCTTC. Translation: CASSPGLADHPSSYNEQFF.

This clone was recorded a few times. The chain uses TRBV6-6 and TRBJ1-3; tentative D call: TRBD1 (5 bases). The germline CDR1 and CDR2 sequences are MNHNY and SVGAGI (reference sequence). With 1 base removed from V and 0 bases from J, the gap between germline ends came to 10 bases. There are 16 residues in the CDR3. CDR3 region: CASSYWQGSSGNTIYF. Written as DNA, the CDR3 is TGTGCCAGCAGTTACTGGCAGGGCAGCTCTGGAAACACCATATATTTT.

This clone was found many times. The chain uses TRBV5-1 and TRBJ2-3, with TRBD2 matching 15 bases. After removal of 3 bases from V and 5 bases from J, the junction contained 7 bases not matched to a gene. The CDR3 covers 17 residues. The germline V gene encodes CDR1 SGHRS and CDR2 YFSETQ. CDR3 nucleotides: TGCGCCAGCAGCTCGGGACTAGCGGGAGGCGGGGGAGATACGCAGTATTTT. It codes for CASSSGLAGGGGDTQYF. Looking up the rest from reference TRBV5-1 and TRBJ2-3 gives the full variable domain: KAGVTQTPRYLIKTRGQQVTLSCSPISGHRSVSWYQQTPGQGLQFLFEYFSETQRNKGNFPGRFSGRQFSNSRSEMNVSTLELGDSALYLCASSSGLAGGGGDTQYFGPGTRLTVL.

In this sample, this clone turned up a few times. The chain couples TRBV4-2 to TRBJ1-3; 7 bases line up with TRBD1. CDR1 and CDR2 (germline): LGHNA, YNFKEQ. There are 18 residues in the CDR3. The junction had 8 bases not matched to a gene; V was cut back by 0 bases and J by 0 bases. CDR3: CASSQERDSGHSGNTIYF. DNA for the CDR3: TGTGCCAGCAGCCAAGAACGGGACAGCGGGCACTCTGGAAACACCATATATTTT.

This clone was picked up a small number of times. In DNA, the CDR3 is TGTGCCAGCAGTAAGGACAGGGGGTATAGCAATCAGCCCCAGCATTTT. Translated, it gives CASSKDRGYSNQPQHF. The chain is built from TRBV6-2 or TRBV6-3 and TRBJ1-5, with 10 nucleotides matching TRBD1. Trimming removed 5 bases from V and 0 bases from J; junction bases left unmatched: 4. There are 16 residues in the CDR3. CDR1 MNHEY and CDR2 SVGEGT come from the germline V gene.

V and J are TRBV5-1 and TRBJ2-2, with TRBD1 matching over 7 bases. V lost 4 bases, J lost 3 bases, and 3 bases stayed unmatched. Germline CDR1 is SGHRS and CDR2 is YFSETQ. CDR3 length equals 14 residues. Here the CDR3 reads CASSLTGDTGELFF. Here the CDR3 DNA reads TGCGCCAGCAGCCTAACAGGGGACACCGGGGAGCTGTTTTTT.